This T cell receptor (beta chain) came from a study of OX40 agonist ivuxolimab in advanced cancers. For the wider study: The costimulatory receptor OX40 (CD134) was targeted by ivuxolimab, a fully human IgG2 agonistic monoclonal antibody. Intravenous ivuxolimab was administered to patients every 2 weeks at six dose levels: 0.01, 0.1, 0.3, 1.5, 3 and 10 mg/kg. The paper covers the monotherapy dose-escalation part of the phase I ivuxolimab trial, which included N ≈ 57 patients. Among the approximately 50 dose-escalation patients, approximately 20 had hepatocellular carcinoma, 15 or so melanoma, 9 renal cell carcinoma and 9 head and neck cancer. Partial responses occurred in three dose-escalation patients, of whom one had hepatocellular carcinoma and two had cutaneous melanoma. In the dose-escalation cohort, 75% to 85% of patients were male, and the mean age was roughly 60 years with a range of roughly 20 to 80. The point of sequencing TCRbeta in the periphery was to test whether ivuxolimab changed TCR sequence diversity and drove clonal T-cell expansion. Patients were allowed to have had prior anti-PD-1, anti-PD-L1 or anti-CTLA-4 therapy, and 30% to 40% of the dose-escalation patients had previously received checkpoint inhibitors. Here is what the overall study found, with its caveats: Which antigens the clonally expanded peripheral T cells were specific for was not determined. At doses of 0.1 to 3.0 mg/kg, clonal expansion of both CD4+ and CD8+ T cells in blood was seen between baseline and week 6. On average, CD8+ T cells showed more expanded clones than CD4+ T cells after ivuxolimab. Low levels of normalized T-cell clonal expansion were also seen in some patients who did not respond. In the 0.1-3.0 mg/kg groups, partial responders had among the lowest normalized peripheral clonal expansion, particularly in CD8+ T cells.

Patients with autoimmune disease history or receiving systemic immunosuppression were excluded from the trial. Peripheral blood for TCR sequencing was collected from all dose cohorts at baseline, on cycle 4 day 1, and on cycle 7 day 1. Samples were obtained from an open-label, multicenter, first-in-human phase I dose-escalation trial of ivuxolimab. Adults with locally advanced or metastatic head and neck squamous cell, hepatocellular, melanoma or renal cell carcinoma were enrolled in the trial. Before TCR sequencing, CD4+ T cells and CD8+ T cells from peripheral blood were sorted into separate populations. V is reduced by 6 bases and J by 2 bases, leaving a spacing of 15 bases between them. Counted from cysteine to phenylalanine, this CDR3 has 15 amino acids. Only the CDR3 region is kept as DNA, spanning 45 bases read in frame from base 1. Via the germline V gene (reference sequence), CDR1 is SEHNR and CDR2 FQNEAQ.

For sequencing of the TCRbeta CDR3 region, genomic DNA was extracted from the sorted cells. The immunoSEQ Assay was used for sequencing of TCRbeta CDR3 regions. This is the immuneACCESS table as TCRdb keeps it, with only in-frame sequences that have V and J called. A part of the clones is gone; compared with another copy, unresolved V genes explain less than half, and the rest is unexplained. The sample table contains 60,000 to 75,000 clones; only one count was recorded for less than 90% of them. The top ten clonotypes cover about 8% of the sample. Remarks on this clone: Its recognized antigen is unknown. No quality values exist for individual bases; no much larger clone is one base distant.

The sample was CD4+ or CD8+ T cells sorted from blood, taken in a trial of the OX40 agonist ivuxolimab. This clonotype was obtained from an adult with an advanced solid tumor such as melanoma, head and neck, liver or kidney cancer. The chain was built from TRBV7-9 and TRBJ2-3; a confident D gene designation cannot be given. The CDR3 protein is CASRPPGGDTDTQYF. DNA sequence: TGTGCCAGCAGGCCTCCCGGCGGAGACACAGATACGCAGTATTTT.